What follows are 2 T cell receptor beta chains derived from one specimen sequenced in a study of spatial heterogeneity in lung cancer. Broader study findings: The study found that expanded intratumoral alpha and beta TCR counts tracked tumor mutation counts.

This sample's time point: sample taken at primary tumor resection. The antigens for these receptors are not known. TCRdb re-derived calls from the 5' RACE reads in MiXCR, one entry per CDR3 protein. The sample includes 15,000 to 20,000 distinct CDR3 sequences, under 7% of them seen just once. The sequenced sample was lung tumor tissue, obtained at surgery. All receptors come from a female donor with early-stage non-small cell lung cancer.

This clonotype was seen ten or more times. The chain has TRBV7-2 and TRBJ2-5, with unresolved D. Trimming shortened V by 4 bases and J by 0 bases, and 9 bases separated the two germline ends. CDR3 size: 14 residues. Germline CDR1 is SGHTA and CDR2 is FQGNSA. For the CDR3, the DNA is TGTGCCAGCAGCTCCCAAGGGTACCAAGAGACCCAGTACTTC. This sequence encodes CASSSQGYQETQYF.

The gene calls are TRBV5-1 and TRBJ2-3, with 7 bases that match TRBD2. Per germline, CDR1 SGHRS and CDR2 YFSETQ. This CDR3 is 14 amino acids long. Trimming removed 3 bases from V and 0 bases from J; junction bases left unmatched: 1. CDR3 DNA: TGCGCCAGCAGCTGGGGAGGGAGCACAGATACGCAGTATTTT. This sequence encodes CASSWGGSTDTQYF.